What follows are 21 T cell receptor beta chains derived from one specimen sequenced in a study of early T cells in non-severe SARS-CoV-2 infection. TCRdb passed the 5' RACE reads through MiXCR, listing each CDR3 protein once. Of roughly 83,000 distinct CDR3 sequences listed, 9.5% to 15% are singletons. The sample was whole blood, taken at baseline. These receptors all come from an adult who was a healthcare worker with PCR-confirmed SARS-CoV-2 infection or an uninfected control (not recorded which).

This clonotype has more than one count but fewer than ten. This chain connects TRBV6-2 or TRBV6-3 to TRBJ2-4; no clear D. Germline V gene sequence: CDR1 MNHEY, CDR2 SVGEGT. The CDR3 covers 16 residues. V gave up 2 bases and J gave up 0 bases, with 11 bases separating them. The CDR3 loop is CASSYMQALAKNIQYF. Written as DNA, the CDR3 is TGTGCCAGCAGTTACATGCAGGCCCTAGCCAAAAACATTCAGTACTTC.

This clonotype has ten or more counts. The gene calls are TRBV9 and TRBJ2-7; D uncertain. CDR1 and CDR2 from the germline V gene are SGDLS and YYNGEE. Trimming shortened V by 0 bases and J by 4 bases, and 11 bases separated the two germline ends. This CDR3 is 14 amino acids long. CDR3 in DNA: TGTGCCAGCAGCGTAGATGCCGCCGATTACGAGCAGTACTTC. As protein: CASSVDAADYEQYF.

V gene TRBV6-2 or TRBV6-3 combines with J gene TRBJ2-3; 8 nucleotides match TRBD2. In germline, CDR1 is MNHEY, CDR2 SVGEGT. J lost 6 bases, V lost 10 bases, and 15 bases had no gene match. The CDR3 runs 15 residues. CDR3 coding DNA: TGTGCCACACAACAAGCGGGGGCCCCCGTGGATACGCAGTATTTT. Translated: CATQQAGAPVDTQYF.

This clonotype was found a few times. The chain recombines TRBV6-6 with TRBJ2-3, with TRBD2 as a possible D gene (6 bases). This CDR3 contains 13 residues. The V end was cut by 5 bases, the J end by 6 bases, with 12 bases between. Germline CDR1 reads MNHNY; CDR2 reads SVGAGI (reference sequence). The CDR3 coding sequence is TGTGCCAGCAGTCCCTGGGACTCGGATACGCAGTATTTT. It specifies CASSPWDSDTQYF.

This chain links TRBV30 with TRBJ2-1; 11 positions match TRBD2. Germline lookup yields CDR1 GTSNPN and CDR2 SVGIG (reference sequence). This CDR3 has 17 amino acids. J was trimmed by 6 bases and V by 3 bases; bases with no gene match: 13. CDR3 DNA sequence: TGTGCCTGGAGGAGGATAGCGGGAGGGCCCCTCCGCAATGAGCAGTTCTTC. Its translation is CAWRRIAGGPLRNEQFF.

The chain couples TRBV11-3 to TRBJ2-1, with TRBD2 matching 8 bases. The trim removed 6 bases at V and 8 bases at J, leaving 3 bases unmatched. The CDR3 is made up of 12 amino acids. The germline V gene encodes CDR1 SGHNT and CDR2 YENEEA. This CDR3 is CASRSRGDEQFF. The CDR3 DNA reads as TGTGCCAGCAGGTCGCGGGGGGATGAGCAGTTCTTC. The whole variable domain, remainder taken from reference TRBV11-3 and TRBJ2-1, is EAGVVQSPRYKIIEKKQPVAFWCNPISGHNTLYWYLQNLGQGPELLIRYENEEAVDDSQLPKDRFSAERLKGVDSTLKIQPAELGDSAVYLCASRSRGDEQFFGPGTRLTVL.

This clonotype appeared many times. The J gene is TRBJ2-1, the V gene TRBV7-2, with unresolved D. Germline assignment: CDR1 SGHTA and CDR2 FQGNSA. The ends were cut back, 5 bases at V and 4 bases at J, with 6 bases in the middle. This CDR3 has 12 amino acids. The DNA of the CDR3 is TGTGCCAGCAGCCGGATTTACAATGAGCAGTTCTTC. Its translation: CASSRIYNEQFF.

This clonotype has a handful of counts. The rearrangement joins TRBV12-3 or TRBV12-4 to TRBJ2-7, with D maybe TRBD1 (5 bases). CDR3 size: 12 residues. V was trimmed by 8 bases and J by 4 bases, leaving 12 bases between them. In DNA form, the CDR3 reads TGTGCCAGCGCCCGAAACAGGTACGAGCAGTACTTC. It specifies CASARNRYEQYF.

The chain links TRBV5-5 to TRBJ1-1, with TRBD1 matching over 7 bases. From germline, CDR1 is SGHKS and CDR2 YYEKEE (reference sequence). The CDR3 totals 15 residues. The ends lost 1 base at V and 3 bases at J; junction bases unmatched: 6. The CDR3 bases are TGTGCCAGCAGCTTGCCCCCAGGGGGGTACACTGAAGCTTTCTTT. It codes for CASSLPPGGYTEAFF.

V is TRBV19 and J is TRBJ2-1, with 10 bases identical to TRBD2. The V gene end was trimmed by 0 bases and the J gene end by 7 bases; junction bases not matched to a gene: 12. Germline V gene sequence: CDR1 LNHDA, CDR2 SQIVND (reference sequence). This CDR3 comprises 18 residues. The CDR3 bases are TGTGCCAGTAGTATAGATCTATGGGTAGCGGGGGGTCAAAATGAGCAGTTCTTC. Protein product: CASSIDLWVAGGQNEQFF. The full variable domain, rest sourced from reference TRBV19 and TRBJ2-1, is DGGITQSPKYLFRKEGQNVTLSCEQNLNHDAMYWYRQDPGQGLRLIYYSQIVNDFQKGDIAEGYSVSREKKESFPLTVTSAQKNPTAFYLCASSIDLWVAGGQNEQFFGPGTRLTVL.

This clonotype was seen only a few times. The chain couples TRBV20-1 to TRBJ1-2; 8 bases align to TRBD1. The CDR3 has 14 residues. The germline CDR1 and CDR2 sequences are DFQATT and SNEGSKA (reference sequence). The trim removed 5 bases at V and 4 bases at J, leaving 9 bases unmatched. The CDR3 DNA follows: TGCAGTGCTGGTCCCGGGACAGGTGCCTATGGCTACACCTTC. The encoded protein is CSAGPGTGAYGYTF.

The V gene is TRBV10-3, the J gene TRBJ1-1, with TRBD1 matching 7 bases. CDR1 and CDR2 (germline): ENHRY, SYGVKD. V dropped 3 bases and J dropped 6; count of bases not matched to a gene: 1. This CDR3 has 12 amino acids. The CDR3: CAISDGTAEAFF. Here the CDR3 DNA reads TGTGCCATCAGTGATGGGACAGCTGAAGCTTTCTTT.

This chain joins TRBV12-3 or TRBV12-4 and TRBJ2-2, with 14 bases fitting TRBD2. This CDR3 region has 18 residues. Trimming at V came to 2 bases and at J to 2 bases, leaving 4 bases not matched to a gene. The CDR3 DNA follows: TGTGCCAGCAGTTTACAGGGACTAGCGGGGGTTAACACCGGGGAGCTGTTTTTT. Translated, it gives CASSLQGLAGVNTGELFF.

This clonotype has at least ten counts. V usage is TRBV24-1 and J usage is TRBJ2-2, with TRBD1 matching over 8 bases. This CDR3 region has 16 residues. The germline V gene encodes CDR1 KGHDR and CDR2 SFDVKD. Trimming at V came to 0 bases and at J to 3 bases, leaving 2 bases not matched to a gene. The CDR3 loop reads CATSDLDRGDTGELFF. In nucleotides, the CDR3 is TGTGCCACCAGTGATTTGGACAGGGGAGACACCGGGGAGCTGTTTTTT.

This chain uses TRBV2 with TRBJ2-1, with no clear D. The ends were cut back, 1 base at V and 4 bases at J, with 2 bases in the middle. CDR1 and CDR2 from the germline V gene are SNHLY and FYNNEI. The CDR3 totals 12 residues. The CDR3: CASSEGYNEQFF. CDR3 bases: TGTGCCAGCAGTGAAGGGTACAATGAGCAGTTCTTC.

The V and J genes are TRBV12-3 or TRBV12-4 and TRBJ2-2; the D is unclear. This CDR3 spans 12 amino acids. Trimming cost V 3 bases and J 9 bases, with 8 bases left between them. CDR3 sequence reads: CASSFSGRELFF. The CDR3 DNA sequence: TGTGCCAGCAGTTTTTCTGGCCGGGAGCTGTTTTTT.

This clonotype was seen more than once but under ten times. The chain is built from TRBV30 and TRBJ2-1; D not resolved. Germline CDR1 and CDR2: GTSNPN and SVGIG (reference sequence). Trimming shortened V by 3 bases and J by 0 bases, and 6 bases separated the two germline ends. CDR3 length: 13 amino acids. The CDR3 DNA follows: TGTGCCTGGAGGCTAGACTCCTACAATGAGCAGTTCTTC. It codes for CAWRLDSYNEQFF.

The chain recombines TRBV12-3 or TRBV12-4 with TRBJ2-4; 12 bases fit TRBD1. The V and J ends lost 4 bases and 2 bases, in that order; junction bases with no gene match: 6. The CDR3 is 17 amino acids. CDR3 sequence (DNA): TGTGCCAGCAGTTCGGGGACAGGGGGCAGGTCCAAAAACATTCAGTACTTC. It encodes CASSSGTGGRSKNIQYF.

The V gene is TRBV9, the J gene TRBJ2-5, with TRBD2 identical over 8 bases. The germline V gene encodes CDR1 SGDLS and CDR2 YYNGEE. The CDR3 contains 16 residues. V was clipped by 4 bases and J by 3 bases; unmatched bases: 11. CDR3 sequence (DNA): TGTGCCAGCAGCCCGAGGGGGGGAGCGGGAGAAGAGACCCAGTACTTC. Residues: CASSPRGGAGEETQYF.

This clonotype was counted a few times. Written as DNA, the CDR3 is TGTGCCAGCAGTTACAAGGGAGGGCCCCAGCATTTT. It translates to CASSYKGGPQHF. The V call is TRBV6-5, the J call TRBJ1-5; D gene uncertain. Trimming pared 2 bases from V and 9 bases from J, leaving 8 bases between. Germline V gene sequence: CDR1 MNHEY, CDR2 SVGAGI. This CDR3 is built from 12 residues.

The chain is built from TRBV5-4 and TRBJ2-2; D is possibly TRBD1 (6 bases). This CDR3 has 15 amino acids. Germline V gene data show CDR1 as SGHNT and CDR2 as YYREEE (reference sequence). Trimming removed 0 bases at V and 5 bases at J, with 11 bases between. CDR3 residues: CASSLGGQPTGELFF. The CDR3 region has the DNA TGTGCCAGCAGCTTGGGCGGACAGCCAACCGGGGAGCTGTTTTTT.